The rows below give T cell receptor beta chains drawn from one sample of a study of blood T cell repertoires in COVID-19. Clones were sequenced by immunoSEQ multiplex PCR, and TCRdb holds only the in-frame ones, with some missing. The sample lists some 150,000 clones, roughly 83% seen once, with approximately 30% in the top ten. The sequenced sample was peripheral blood. The origin of the receptors is a woman in her sixties or seventies with acute or convalescent COVID-19. CDR3s include the opening cysteine and the closing phenylalanine or tryptophan. A D gene is named only where the DNA matches it firmly. Expanded clones get a size class; other rows say once, few or many, or leave the size out.

>TRBJ1-2|NA|NA|TRBV18
TGTGCCAGCTCACCGCCCGGAGGGAGGGATGGCTACACCTTC
CASSPPGGRDGYTF
>TRBJ2-7|NA|NA|TRBV5-6
TGTGCCAGCAGCTCCTACTACGAGCAGTACTTC
CASSSYYEQYF
>TRBJ1-1|TRBD1|few|TRBV5-1
TGCGCCAGCAACGACTCCGGGACAGGGGTGGCTGAAGCTTTCTTT
CASNDSGTGVAEAFF
>TRBJ2-5|TRBD2|NA|TRBV4-1
TGCGCCAGCAGCCCCGGACTAGCCCAAGAGACCCAGTACTTC
CASSPGLAQETQYF
>TRBJ1-3|TRBD1|NA|TRBV4-1
TGCGCCAGCAGCCATTCAGGGGGCTTTGGAAACACCATATATTTT
CASSHSGGFGNTIYF
>TRBJ2-2|NA|NA|TRBV2
TGTGCCAGCAAAGGAGGGTTGACCGGGGAGCTGTTTTTT
CASKGGLTGELFF
>TRBJ1-2|NA|NA|TRBV2
TGTGCCAGCAGGGATGGGGGGGCAGATGGCTACACCTTC
CASRDGGADGYTF
>TRBJ2-7|NA|NA|TRBV7-9
TGTGCCAGCAGCTTAGACACCTACGAGCAGTACTTC
CASSLDTYEQYF
>TRBJ2-7|NA|NA|TRBV10-3
TGTGCCATCAGTGTTGGGACGGGGACAACCTACGAGCAGTACTTC
CAISVGTGTTYEQYF
>TRBJ2-1|TRBD1|NA|TRBV10-3
TGTGCCATAGCAAGTACGGGACAGGGTCTCGATGAGCAGTTCTTC
CAIASTGQGLDEQFF
>TRBJ2-1|NA|few|TRBV16
TGTGCCAGCAGCCAATTTAGTGGAGGCTCCTACAATGAGCAGTTCTTC
CASSQFSGGSYNEQFF
>TRBJ1-1|NA|NA|TRBV11-3
TGTGCCAGCAGCTTACAGGTGAACACTGAAGCTTTCTTT
CASSLQVNTEAFF
>TRBJ1-5|NA|NA|TRBV27
TGTGCCAGCAGTTTTCAGGGGCCCAATCAGCCCCAGCATTTT
CASSFQGPNQPQHF
>TRBJ2-3|TRBD2|NA|TRBV28
TGTGCCAGCAGCACCGGGGGGGCCATATCAGATACGCAGTATTTT
CASSTGGAISDTQYF
>TRBJ2-5|NA|NA|TRBV12-3/TRBV12-4
TGTGCCAGCAGTTTAAGTCAGGGAGAGACCCAGTACTTC
CASSLSQGETQYF
>TRBJ1-1|TRBD1|NA|TRBV4-1
TGCGCCAGCAGCCAGCAGACAGGGAGGACTGAAGCTTTCTTT
CASSQQTGRTEAFF
>TRBJ1-6|NA|NA|TRBV7-9
TGTGCCAGCAGCTATTGGAAGGGGCATTCACCCCTCCACTTT
CASSYWKGHSPLHF
>TRBJ2-1|TRBD1|NA|TRBV10-3
TGTGCCATTTCCACAGGGGGCTCCTACAATGAGCAGTTCTTC
CAISTGGSYNEQFF
>TRBJ1-2|NA|NA|TRBV30
TGTGCCTGGGCCCTAGGGAGAGGAAACTATGGCTACACCTTC
CAWALGRGNYGYTF
>TRBJ2-7|NA|NA|TRBV5-1
TGCGCCAGCAGCCTGCAGGGAGGGGGCTACGAGCAGTACTTC
CASSLQGGGYEQYF
>TRBJ1-1|NA|few|TRBV7-2
TGTGCCAGCAGCTCACAACCCCCGCCAGGGGTGACTGAAGCTTTCTTT
CASSSQPPPGVTEAFF
>TRBJ1-4|TRBD1|NA|TRBV29-1
TGCAGCGTTGGGGACAGAGTGGGGGAAAAACTGTTTTTT
CSVGDRVGEKLFF
>TRBJ2-1|NA|NA|TRBV6-5
TGTGCCAGCATGGTCGGGGGAGCCCCTTACAATGAGCAGTTCTTC
CASMVGGAPYNEQFF
>TRBJ1-2|NA|NA|TRBV2
TGTGCCAGCAGCACGGCGGGGGACTATGGCTACACCTTC
CASSTAGDYGYTF
>TRBJ2-3|TRBD2|NA|TRBV6-2/TRBV6-3
TGTGCCAGCAGTTTCCCGGGACTAGCGGGGGGGCCGTATTTT
CASSFPGLAGGPYF
>TRBJ2-3|NA|NA|TRBV18
TGTGCCAGCTCACCGCGGTCAGGGTTCACAGATACGCAGTATTTT
CASSPRSGFTDTQYF
>TRBJ1-5|TRBD1|NA|TRBV19
TGTGCCAGTAGTAACCCGGACAGGGCAGCGAGGCAGCCCCAGCATTTT
CASSNPDRAARQPQHF